Listed below are T cell receptor beta chains from one sample, sequenced in a study of shared clonotypes between healthy human individuals. Data came from immunoSEQ multiplex PCR; TCRdb stores just in-frame clones and leaves some out. The sample lists 2 million to 2.5 million clones, approximately 93% occurring once. Sequenced material: naive CD4+ T cells from PBMCs. The receptors derive from a young man in good health. Some clones in this sample may be carry-over from other donors' samples. CDR3s include the opening cysteine and the closing phenylalanine or tryptophan. The order of the fields is D gene, J gene, clone size, V gene, CDR3 protein. A D gene is named only where the DNA matches it firmly. Size values are once, few and many counts, or a class for expanded clones, and some rows have none.

D gene: TRBD1; J gene: TRBJ1-1; clone size: NA; V gene: TRBV6-1; CDR3 protein: CASSRTGGTEAFF
D gene: TRBD1; J gene: TRBJ1-2; clone size: once; V gene: TRBV27; CDR3 protein: CASSSTGGDYGYTF
D gene: NA; J gene: TRBJ2-1; clone size: NA; V gene: TRBV7-2; CDR3 protein: CASSATSPGEQFF
D gene: NA; J gene: TRBJ1-5; clone size: NA; V gene: TRBV18; CDR3 protein: CASSQQGMGNQPQHF
D gene: NA; J gene: TRBJ1-1; clone size: NA; V gene: TRBV6-1; CDR3 protein: CASSNLQETEAFF
D gene: TRBD1; J gene: TRBJ1-5; clone size: NA; V gene: TRBV30; CDR3 protein: CAWSTGGNQPQHF
D gene: TRBD1; J gene: TRBJ1-2; clone size: few; V gene: TRBV23-1; CDR3 protein: CASRDRGRPNYGYTF
D gene: NA; J gene: TRBJ1-2; clone size: NA; V gene: TRBV10-3; CDR3 protein: CAISESGGNYGYTF
D gene: NA; J gene: TRBJ2-6; clone size: few; V gene: TRBV5-1; CDR3 protein: CASSLDGANVLTF
D gene: NA; J gene: TRBJ2-2; clone size: once; V gene: TRBV5-1; CDR3 protein: CASCIGLVNTGELFF
D gene: NA; J gene: TRBJ2-2; clone size: NA; V gene: TRBV6-6; CDR3 protein: CASSYGGVAVTGELFF
D gene: NA; J gene: TRBJ2-1; clone size: NA; V gene: TRBV29-1; CDR3 protein: CSVGEHNEQFF
D gene: TRBD1; J gene: TRBJ2-1; clone size: once; V gene: TRBV27; CDR3 protein: CASSSWTGGNNEQFF
D gene: NA; J gene: TRBJ1-2; clone size: NA; V gene: TRBV30; CDR3 protein: CAWSSGQQREGYTF
D gene: NA; J gene: TRBJ2-5; clone size: NA; V gene: TRBV28; CDR3 protein: CASSNLGDDQYF
D gene: NA; J gene: TRBJ2-6; clone size: once; V gene: TRBV9; CDR3 protein: CASSVELASSGANVLTF
D gene: NA; J gene: TRBJ2-3; clone size: NA; V gene: TRBV30; CDR3 protein: CAWSGGGLGTQYF
D gene: NA; J gene: TRBJ1-2; clone size: NA; V gene: TRBV27; CDR3 protein: CASSSSYRVSYGYTF
D gene: NA; J gene: TRBJ2-7; clone size: once; V gene: TRBV5-6; CDR3 protein: CASSFKRDSLSSYEQYF
D gene: TRBD1; J gene: TRBJ1-4; clone size: NA; V gene: TRBV7-2; CDR3 protein: CASSLSRTGVQLFF
D gene: NA; J gene: TRBJ2-6; clone size: NA; V gene: TRBV5-1; CDR3 protein: CASSPQINGGANVLTF
D gene: NA; J gene: TRBJ2-2; clone size: NA; V gene: TRBV11-3; CDR3 protein: CASSLYLLGTNGNGELFF
D gene: NA; J gene: TRBJ2-3; clone size: NA; V gene: TRBV5-4; CDR3 protein: CASSFEPFLTTDTQYF
D gene: TRBD1; J gene: TRBJ2-1; clone size: NA; V gene: TRBV7-9; CDR3 protein: CASSRGTGSYNEQFF